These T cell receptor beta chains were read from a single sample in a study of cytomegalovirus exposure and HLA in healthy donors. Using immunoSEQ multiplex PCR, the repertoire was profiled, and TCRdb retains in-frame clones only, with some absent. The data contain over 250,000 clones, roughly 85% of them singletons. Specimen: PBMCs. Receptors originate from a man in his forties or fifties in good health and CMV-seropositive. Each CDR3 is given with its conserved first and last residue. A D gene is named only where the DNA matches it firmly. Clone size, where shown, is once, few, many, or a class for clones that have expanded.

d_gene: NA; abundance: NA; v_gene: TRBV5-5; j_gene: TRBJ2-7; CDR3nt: TGTGCCAGCAGCCCCCAGGGTGCCGATTACGAGCAGTACTTC; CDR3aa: CASSPQGADYEQYF
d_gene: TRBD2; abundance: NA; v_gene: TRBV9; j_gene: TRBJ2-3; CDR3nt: TGTGCCAGCAGCCCCGGGACTAGCGATAGCACAGATACGCAGTATTTT; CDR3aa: CASSPGTSDSTDTQYF
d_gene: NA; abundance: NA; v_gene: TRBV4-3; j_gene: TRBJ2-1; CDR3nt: TGCGCCAGCAGCCAAGATGCGGATTCTTTTGCCTACAATGAGCAGTTCTTC; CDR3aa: CASSQDADSFAYNEQFF
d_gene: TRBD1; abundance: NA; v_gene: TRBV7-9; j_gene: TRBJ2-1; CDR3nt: TGTGCCAGCAGCTTAGGGGGCCGACAGGGGAAATCCTACAATGAGCAGTTCTTC; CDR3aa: CASSLGGRQGKSYNEQFF
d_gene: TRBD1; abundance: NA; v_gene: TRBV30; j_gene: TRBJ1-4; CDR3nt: TGTGCTTGTAATCCGGGACAGGGAAATGAAAAACTGTTTTTT; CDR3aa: CACNPGQGNEKLFF
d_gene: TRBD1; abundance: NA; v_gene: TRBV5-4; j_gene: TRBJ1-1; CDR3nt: TGTGCCAGCAGCCCTCGGACAGGGCTGAACACTGAAGCTTTCTTT; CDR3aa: CASSPRTGLNTEAFF
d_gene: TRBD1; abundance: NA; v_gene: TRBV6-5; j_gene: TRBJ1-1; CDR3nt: TGTGCCAGCAGCCGACAGGGTTCGAACACTGAAGCTTTCTTT; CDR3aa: CASSRQGSNTEAFF
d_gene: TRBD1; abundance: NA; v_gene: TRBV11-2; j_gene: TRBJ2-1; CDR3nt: TGTGCCAGCAGCGTAGACAGGGTAGAGCAGTTCTTC; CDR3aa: CASSVDRVEQFF
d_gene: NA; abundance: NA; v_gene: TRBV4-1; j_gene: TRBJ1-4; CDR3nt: TGCGCCAGCAGCCAAGAGGACAGAAATAATGAAAAACTGTTTTTT; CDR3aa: CASSQEDRNNEKLFF
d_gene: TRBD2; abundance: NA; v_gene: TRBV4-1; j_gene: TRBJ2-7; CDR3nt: TGCGCCAGCAGCCAAACTAGCGGGACCTCCTACGAGCAGTACTTC; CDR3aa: CASSQTSGTSYEQYF
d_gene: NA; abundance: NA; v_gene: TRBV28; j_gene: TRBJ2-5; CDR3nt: TGTGCCAGCAGCCCTAGTTTCGACAGGTTCGGAGAGACCCAGTACTTC; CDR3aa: CASSPSFDRFGETQYF
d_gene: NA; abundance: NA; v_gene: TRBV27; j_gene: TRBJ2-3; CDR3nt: TGTGCCAGCAGTTCGAGGCTAGCCGAAACAGATACGCAGTATTTT; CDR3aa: CASSSRLAETDTQYF
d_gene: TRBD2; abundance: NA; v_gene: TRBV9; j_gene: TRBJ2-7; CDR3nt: TGTGCCAGCGCCCCCAGCGGGAGAGGTTACGAGCAGTACTTC; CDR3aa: CASAPSGRGYEQYF
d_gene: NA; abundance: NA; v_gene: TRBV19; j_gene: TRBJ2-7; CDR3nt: TGTGCCAGTAGTAGAACAGGGTGGGACGAGCAGTACTTC; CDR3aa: CASSRTGWDEQYF
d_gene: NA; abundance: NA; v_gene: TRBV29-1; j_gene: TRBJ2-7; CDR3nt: TGCAGCGTTCAGTATTCCTACGAGCAGTACTTC; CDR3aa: CSVQYSYEQYF
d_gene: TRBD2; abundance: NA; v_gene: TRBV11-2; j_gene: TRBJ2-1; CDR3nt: TGTGCCAGCAGCGGAGTTTGGTACGGGAGGGACCGTGAGCAGTTCTTC; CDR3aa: CASSGVWYGRDREQFF
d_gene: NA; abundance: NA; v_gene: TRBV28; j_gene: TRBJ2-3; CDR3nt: TGTGCCAGCAGTTTATTGGGAGGTACAGATACGCAGTATTTT; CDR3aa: CASSLLGGTDTQYF
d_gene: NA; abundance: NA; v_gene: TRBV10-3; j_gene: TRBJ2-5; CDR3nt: TGTGCCATCAGTGCGGCGGGATCCTCGGAGACCCAGTACTTC; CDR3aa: CAISAAGSSETQYF
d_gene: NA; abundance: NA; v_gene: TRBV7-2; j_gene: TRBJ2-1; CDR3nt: TGTGCCAGCAGCCCCCCGACCGGTTTGGGGACACATCTGTTCTTC; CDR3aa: CASSPPTGLGTHLFF
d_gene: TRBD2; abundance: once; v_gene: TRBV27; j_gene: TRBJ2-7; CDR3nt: TGTGCCAGCAGTTTATCCCCTGGGACTAGCGGGAGGTGGTACGAGCAGTACTTC; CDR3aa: CASSLSPGTSGRWYEQYF
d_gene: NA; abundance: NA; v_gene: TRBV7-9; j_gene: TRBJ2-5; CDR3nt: TGTGCCAGCAGCCATAAGACAGAGAAACAAGAGACCCAGTACTTC; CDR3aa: CASSHKTEKQETQYF
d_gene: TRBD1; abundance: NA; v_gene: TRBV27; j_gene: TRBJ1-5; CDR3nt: TGTGCCAGCAGTTTACGTCCTGCAGGGGGCGCTCGTAATCAGCCCCAGCATTTT; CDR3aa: CASSLRPAGGARNQPQHF